The rows below give T cell receptor beta chains drawn from one sample of a study of PD-1 blockade in classical Hodgkin lymphoma. Method: immunoSEQ multiplex PCR; TCRdb's copy keeps in-frame clones and lacks some. This sample yields 30,000 to 35,000 clones, of which roughly 90% are seen a single time; roughly 0.23% belongs to the top ten. Sample: CD4+ T cells from blood, taken at baseline. These receptors all stem from a human donor with classical Hodgkin lymphoma. CDR3s include the opening cysteine and the closing phenylalanine or tryptophan. The D gene is left open where the match is weak. Rows give clone size only sometimes, using once, few, many, or a class for an expanded clone.

d_call	v_call	clone_size	j_call	cdr3_aa	cdr3_nt
TRBD1	TRBV6-5	NA	TRBJ2-7	CASSYSATGTYEQYF	TGTGCCAGCAGTTACTCCGCGACAGGGACCTACGAGCAGTACTTC
TRBD1	TRBV4-1	NA	TRBJ1-5	CASSQVAGGGQPQHF	TGCGCCAGCAGCCAAGTAGCAGGGGGCGGCCAGCCCCAGCATTTT
NA	TRBV5-1	NA	TRBJ1-4	CASSLVVGDEKLFF	TGCGCCAGCAGCTTGGTTGTGGGTGATGAAAAACTGTTTTTT
TRBD1	TRBV5-1	once	TRBJ2-2	CASGGQGAPTGELFF	TGCGCCAGCGGCGGACAGGGGGCGCCCACCGGGGAGCTGTTTTTT
TRBD1	TRBV7-2	NA	TRBJ2-2	CASSVQGNAGELFF	TGTGCCAGCAGCGTACAGGGGAATGCCGGGGAGCTGTTTTTT
NA	TRBV19	NA	TRBJ2-1	CASSILGPLYNEQFF	TGTGCCAGTAGTATCCTGGGTCCACTTTACAATGAGCAGTTCTTC
TRBD2	TRBV7-8	NA	TRBJ2-1	CASSLGVLRLAETYNEQFF	TGTGCCAGCAGCTTAGGCGTACTTCGGCTAGCGGAGACCTACAATGAGCAGTTCTTC
NA	TRBV29-1	NA	TRBJ2-7	CSVAWFSYEQYF	TGCAGCGTTGCTTGGTTTTCCTACGAGCAGTACTTC
NA	TRBV27	NA	TRBJ1-2	CASSSGGIGYTF	TGTGCCAGCAGTTCCGGGGGGATTGGCTACACCTTC
TRBD1	TRBV18	NA	TRBJ1-2	CASSPGRTGNYGYTF	TGTGCCAGCTCACCCGGTAGGACAGGCAACTATGGCTACACCTTC
NA	TRBV9	NA	TRBJ1-5	CASSVGQNQPQHF	TGTGCCAGCAGCGTAGGTCAGAATCAGCCCCAGCATTTT
TRBD1	TRBV7-8	NA	TRBJ1-2	CASSLVNPTGLGGYTF	TGTGCCAGCAGCTTAGTCAACCCGACAGGGTTGGGTGGCTACACCTTC
NA	TRBV28	NA	TRBJ2-5	CASFAQETQYF	TGTGCCAGCTTCGCCCAAGAGACCCAGTACTTC
NA	TRBV11-2	NA	TRBJ2-7	CASSLGLGQPTSGEQYF	TGTGCCAGCAGCTTAGGGTTAGGGCAGCCTACCTCTGGAGAGCAGTACTTC
TRBD1	TRBV6-1	NA	TRBJ1-1	CASTTGANTEAFF	TGTGCCAGCACAACAGGGGCTAACACTGAAGCTTTCTTT
TRBD2	TRBV6-4	once	TRBJ2-2	CASSDSILAGAPGELFF	TGTGCCAGCAGTGACTCGATACTAGCGGGAGCCCCCGGGGAGCTGTTTTTT
NA	TRBV4-1	NA	TRBJ1-2	CASSQDRHSNGYTF	TGCGCCAGCAGCCAAGACAGGCACTCAAATGGCTACACCTTC
NA	TRBV2	NA	TRBJ2-3	CASSVADYTDTQYF	TGTGCCAGCAGTGTTGCGGACTACACAGATACGCAGTATTTT
NA	TRBV18	once	TRBJ1-3	CASSPSQGSGNTIYF	TGTGCCAGCTCACCCTCACAGGGATCTGGAAACACCATATATTTT
NA	TRBV6-5	NA	TRBJ1-1	CASSYPVGGRTEAFF	TGTGCCAGCAGTTACCCGGTCGGGGGACGCACTGAAGCTTTCTTT
NA	TRBV27	NA	TRBJ2-5	CASRGNVLETQYF	TGTGCCAGCAGGGGTAACGTCCTGGAGACCCAGTACTTC
NA	TRBV5-8	NA	TRBJ2-7	CASSLGPPGEQYF	TGTGCCAGCAGCTTGGGGCCTCCGGGGGAGCAGTACTTC